This is a list of T cell receptor beta chains from one sample in a study of cytomegalovirus exposure and HLA in healthy donors. Using immunoSEQ multiplex PCR, the repertoire was profiled, and TCRdb retains in-frame clones only, with some absent. The repertoire consists of under 200,000 clones, with roughly 73% occurring once and the leading ten covering around 1.9%. Sample: PBMCs. The receptors were sampled from a woman aged 25 to 39 in good health and CMV-seronegative. Both conserved end residues are part of each CDR3. D genes are given only for firm matches. Rows may omit the clone size; those that give it use once, few, many or a size class.

>-|once|TRBJ2-5|TRBV18
TGTGCCAGCTCACCATCCGGAGTCCAAGAGACCCAGTACTTC
CASSPSGVQETQYF
>TRBD1|-|TRBJ1-5|TRBV2
TGTGCCAGCAGCCACGACAGGGGGCAACAGCCCCAGCATTTT
CASSHDRGQQPQHF
>-|-|TRBJ2-2|TRBV19
TGTGCCAGTAGTATGGGGCGTAACACCGGGGAGCTGTTTTTT
CASSMGRNTGELFF
>TRBD1|-|TRBJ1-5|TRBV6-4
TGTGCCAGCAGTGAGGACAGGGGGCAGCCCCAGCATTTT
CASSEDRGQPQHF
>TRBD1|-|TRBJ1-2|TRBV5-6
TGTGCCAGCAGCTTGGTGGGACAGGGGGCCCCTGGCTACACCTTC
CASSLVGQGAPGYTF
>TRBD2|-|TRBJ2-7|TRBV18
TGTGCCAGCTCACCACCGGGACTAGCGGGGGTTTACGAGCAGTACTTC
CASSPPGLAGVYEQYF
>-|-|TRBJ1-2|TRBV27
TGTGCCAGCAGTCAAACCCCACAGGGAAGGAGCTATGGCTACACCTTC
CASSQTPQGRSYGYTF
>-|-|TRBJ2-7|TRBV19
TGTGCCAGTCAGGAGGGCCTTTCCTACGAGCAGTACTTC
CASQEGLSYEQYF
>TRBD1|-|TRBJ1-2|TRBV6-6
TGTGCCAGCAGTTACTCGTTTGGGACAGGGCATGGCTACACCTTC
CASSYSFGTGHGYTF
>TRBD1|-|TRBJ1-1|TRBV19
TGTGCCAGTAGATCAATGGACAGGGGGTACATGAACACTGAAGCTTTCTTT
CASRSMDRGYMNTEAFF
>-|once|TRBJ1-1|TRBV5-1
TGCGCCAGCAGCTTCACCCAGGTCAAAACTGAAGCTTTCTTT
CASSFTQVKTEAFF
>-|few|TRBJ1-2|TRBV5-6
TGTGCCAGCAGCTTGGTGCAGAACTATGGCTACACCTTC
CASSLVQNYGYTF
>TRBD1|-|TRBJ1-5|TRBV2
TGTGCCAGCAGGGTAGGACAGGCCGCAAGCAATCAGCCCCAGCATTTT
CASRVGQAASNQPQHF
>TRBD1|-|TRBJ2-5|TRBV20-1
TGCAGTACAGGGGGAGAGACCCAGTACTTC
CSTGGETQYF
>TRBD1|-|TRBJ1-6|TRBV5-8
TGTGCCAGCAGCTCCCGACAGGGATCCTCAGGATCACCCCTCCACTTT
CASSSRQGSSGSPLHF
>-|-|TRBJ1-5|TRBV6-1
TGTGCCAGCAGGAACAGGGTTGAGCAGCCCCAGCATTTT
CASRNRVEQPQHF
>TRBD1|few|TRBJ1-5|TRBV11-2
TGTGCCAGCAGCTTAGGGGGGACAGAGGCCCAGCCCCAGCATTTT
CASSLGGTEAQPQHF
>-|-|TRBJ2-5|TRBV29-1
TGCAGCGTTGCTAGGACACGGCAAGAGACCCAGTACTTC
CSVARTRQETQYF
>TRBD1|-|TRBJ1-1|TRBV5-4
TGTGCCAGCAGGCGGACAGGGGTAGGAGACACTGAAGCTTTCTTT
CASRRTGVGDTEAFF
>-|-|TRBJ1-6|TRBV18
TGTGCCAGCTCACGAACCCCCGGTACAGTGGCCTATAATTCACCCCTCCACTTT
CASSRTPGTVAYNSPLHF
>TRBD1|few|TRBJ2-7|TRBV11-1
TGTGCCAGCAGCGCCGGGACAGGGTCCTACGAGCAGTACTTC
CASSAGTGSYEQYF
>TRBD2|few|TRBJ2-2|TRBV7-3
TGTGCCAGCAGCCCTTCGGGGGGCGGGAGGGCCACACCAGGGGAGCTGTTTTTT
CASSPSGGGRATPGELFF
>-|-|TRBJ2-7|TRBV6-1
TGTGCCAGCAGTGTAACGGTCACAGGGATTTCTAACGAGCAGTACTTC
CASSVTVTGISNEQYF
>-|-|TRBJ2-1|TRBV7-8
TGTGCCAGCACCCCCCGGGTTGAGACTCCCTACAATGAGCAGTTCTTC
CASTPRVETPYNEQFF
>-|-|TRBJ1-4|TRBV5-1
TGCGCCAGCTGCCTGGACCGGGCAACTAATGAAAAACTGTTTTTT
CASCLDRATNEKLFF
>-|-|TRBJ1-2|TRBV7-9
TGTGCCAGCAGCTTAAGTTCAGTAATCTATGGCTACACCTTC
CASSLSSVIYGYTF
>TRBD2|-|TRBJ2-7|TRBV7-9
TGTGCCAGCAGCCCTAGCGGGGGTGACGAGCAGTACTTC
CASSPSGGDEQYF
>-|-|TRBJ2-5|TRBV30
TGTGCCTGGAGTGGGAGGAGCAAAGAGACCCAGTACTTC
CAWSGRSKETQYF
>-|once|TRBJ1-5|TRBV6-6
TGTGCCAGCAGTTACACCTGGACAGGCAATCAGCCCCAGCATTTT
CASSYTWTGNQPQHF
>TRBD1|-|TRBJ1-2|TRBV7-9
TGTGCCAGCAGCTTACCCATCGACAGGGTAAAGGGCTACACCTTC
CASSLPIDRVKGYTF
>TRBD1|-|TRBJ1-2|TRBV25-1
TGTGCCAGCAGAGGGACAGGGGGCGACTATGGCTACACCTTC
CASRGTGGDYGYTF
>-|-|TRBJ1-2|TRBV9
TGTGCCAGCAGCGCCCAAACAGGGCCCTATGGCTACACCTTC
CASSAQTGPYGYTF
>-|few|TRBJ2-7|TRBV19
TGTGCCAGTACCTTGACAGACTCGGGGGCCTACGAGCAGTACTTC
CASTLTDSGAYEQYF
>-|-|TRBJ2-7|TRBV10-3
TGTGCCATCAGCCCGGGGCAGGGGTACGAGCAGTACTTC
CAISPGQGYEQYF
>TRBD1|-|TRBJ2-7|TRBV4-1
TGCGCCAGCAGCCAGACAGGGAGCTCCTACGAGCAGTACTTC
CASSQTGSSYEQYF
>-|-|TRBJ1-3|TRBV7-9
TGTGCCAGCAGCTTATACGGCTCTGGAAACACCATATATTTT
CASSLYGSGNTIYF
>-|-|TRBJ2-5|TRBV21-1
TGTGCCAGCAGGGCGGGACAGGAAGAGACCCAGTACTTC
CASRAGQEETQYF
>-|-|TRBJ1-3|TRBV5-1
TGCGCCAGCAGCTCATCCACGGTAGCTGGAAACACCATATATTTT
CASSSSTVAGNTIYF
>-|-|TRBJ1-4|TRBV11-2
TGTGCCAGCAGCTTAGATCACAGGGCGGGGGGTAATGAAAAACTGTTTTTT
CASSLDHRAGGNEKLFF
>TRBD1|few|TRBJ1-4|TRBV5-1
TGCGCCAGCAGCTTGGACTCAGGGGGCCTTAATGAAAAACTGTTTTTT
CASSLDSGGLNEKLFF
>-|-|TRBJ1-2|TRBV19
TGTGCCATTCTGGAGGACACCTTC
CAILEDTF
>-|-|TRBJ2-7|TRBV27
TGTGCCAGCAGTTCCAATTCTGCGGGTAAACTCTTCTCCTACGAGCAGTACTTC
CASSSNSAGKLFSYEQYF
>TRBD2|once|TRBJ2-7|TRBV2
TGTGCCAGCAGTGAAGGACTAGCGGGGGCCTACGAGCAGTACTTC
CASSEGLAGAYEQYF
>-|-|TRBJ2-3|TRBV5-6
TGTGCCAGCAGCTTGGCCAGGAGTACGGGATTCACAGATACGCAGTATTTT
CASSLARSTGFTDTQYF
>-|-|TRBJ1-1|TRBV7-9
TGTGCCAGCAGCTTAGCTGGAGGGCGAAGCACTGAAGCTTTCTTT
CASSLAGGRSTEAFF
>TRBD2|-|TRBJ2-1|TRBV27
TGTGCCAGCAGTTCTAGCGGGGTTGACAATGAGCAGTTCTTC
CASSSSGVDNEQFF
>TRBD2|-|TRBJ2-7|TRBV6-4
TGTGCCAGCAACGGGGGGGGGTCCTACGAGCAGTACTTC
CASNGGGSYEQYF
>-|once|TRBJ2-1|TRBV6-1
TGTGCCAGCAGTGACAATTGGGCGGGGCAGTTCTTC
CASSDNWAGQFF
>TRBD2|-|TRBJ2-7|TRBV7-3
TGTGCCAGCAGCTTATACGGGGAGGGGTCCTACGAGCAGTACTTC
CASSLYGEGSYEQYF
>-|-|TRBJ1-2|TRBV6-6
TGTGCCAGCAGTTACGGCCAGGCCACTAACTATGGCTACACCTTC
CASSYGQATNYGYTF
>TRBD2|-|TRBJ2-3|TRBV6-4
TGTGCCAGCTCGATCAGCGGGGGGGCGACAGATACGCAGTATTTT
CASSISGGATDTQYF